What follows are 28 T cell receptor beta chains derived from one specimen sequenced in a study of Ad26.COV2.S vaccination and SARS-CoV-2 variants. Method: immunoSEQ multiplex PCR; TCRdb's copy keeps in-frame clones and lacks some. The table lists roughly 420,000 clones, 85% to 90% of them singletons. Treatment in this sample: roughly 19 received Ad26.COV2.S at low or high dose, single or two shots; 5 received placebo; per-sample allocation not given. Each sample was drawn 63 days after the first injection (of vaccine or placebo). This specimen was peripheral blood, taken in a trial of Ad26.COV2.S vaccine versus placebo. These receptors were collected from a person between 18 and 65 years old who received the Ad26.COV2.S COVID-19 vaccine or a placebo.

The genes are TRBV6-5 and TRBJ1-6; D may be TRBD1 (5 bases). Germline CDR1 and CDR2: MNHEY and SVGAGI. This CDR3 region has 15 residues. V gave up 0 bases and J gave up 6 bases, with 9 bases separating them. This CDR3 is CASSYSAGSNSPLHF. The CDR3, as DNA: TGTGCCAGCAGTTACTCTGCAGGGAGTAATTCACCCCTCCACTTT.

The rearrangement uses TRBV6-5 and TRBJ1-2; 9 bases agree with TRBD1. CDR3 length equals 14 residues. J was trimmed by 4 bases and V by 4 bases; bases with no gene match: 4. Germline V lookup: CDR1 MNHEY, CDR2 SVGAGI. CDR3 region: CASSSYRGLYGYTF. As DNA, the CDR3 is TGTGCCAGCAGTTCCTACAGGGGGCTCTATGGCTACACCTTC.

This clone was counted a single time. This chain joins TRBV30 and TRBJ2-3; weak D call: TRBD2 (5 bases). The length of the CDR3 is 12 residues. Germline V gene lookup returns CDR1 GTSNPN and CDR2 SVGIG (reference sequence). The V end was cut by 0 bases, the J end by 7 bases, with 8 bases between. CDR3 in amino acids: CAWSVSGYTQYF. The DNA of the CDR3 is TGTGCCTGGAGTGTAAGCGGTTATACGCAGTATTTT.

The chain recombines TRBV4-3 with TRBJ2-3, with D possibly TRBD2 on 6 matching bases. The CDR3 spans 19 residues. With 3 bases removed from V and 0 bases from J, the gap between germline ends came to 22 bases. CDR1 LGHNA and CDR2 YSLEER come from the germline V gene. The CDR3 spells CASSQLRDLGLSSTDTQYF. The CDR3 DNA reads as TGCGCCAGCAGCCAGCTCCGGGACTTGGGTTTATCTAGCACAGATACGCAGTATTTT.

The rearrangement links TRBV24-1 to TRBJ1-5; possible D gene TRBD1, 6 bases. The CDR3 runs to 15 residues. Germline CDR1 and CDR2: KGHDR and SFDVKD. V dropped 3 bases and J dropped 6 bases, with 14 bases sitting between them. The CDR3 is CATSDPSGDGQPQHF. CDR3 coding DNA: TGTGCCACCAGTGATCCATCAGGGGATGGTCAGCCCCAGCATTTT.

The chain links TRBV29-1 to TRBJ2-3; maybe TRBD1 (6 bases). Trimming shortened V by 7 bases and J by 2 bases, and 16 bases separated the two germline ends. The CDR3 is made up of 14 amino acids. Germline CDR1 and CDR2: SQVTM and ANQGSEA. CDR3 protein: CSAGGADYTDTQYF. DNA of the CDR3: TGCAGCGCTGGGGGCGCAGACTACACAGATACGCAGTATTTT.

The genes are TRBV7-2 and TRBJ1-2; D not resolved. CDR1 and CDR2 (germline): SGHTA, FQGNSA. V lost 1 base and J 8 bases, leaving 14 bases between the germline ends. This CDR3 comprises 14 residues. The CDR3 is CASSLGRDLGGYTF. CDR3 DNA: TGTGCCAGCAGCTTAGGGCGGGATCTCGGAGGCTACACCTTC.

The chain recombines TRBV6-5 with TRBJ1-6, with D possibly being TRBD1 (5 bases). V was trimmed by 5 bases and J by 7 bases, leaving 15 bases between them. The CDR3 is 15 amino acids. Per germline, CDR1 MNHEY and CDR2 SVGAGI. DNA for the CDR3: TGTGCCAGCAGTCCCCCTCAGGGATCGAATTCACCCCTCCACTTT. Residues: CASSPPQGSNSPLHF.

This clone was counted once. The chain recombines TRBV4-3 with TRBJ2-1; D gene unclear. From germline, CDR1 is LGHNA and CDR2 YSLEER. There are 13 residues in the CDR3. Trimming cost V 4 bases and J 5 bases, with 9 bases left between them. For the CDR3, the DNA is TGCGCCAGCAGCCTGGCCCAGAACAATGAGCAGTTCTTC. This encodes CASSLAQNNEQFF.

V gene TRBV4-2 combines with J gene TRBJ2-5; tentative D call: TRBD2 (6 bases). V was cut by 1 base and J by 2 bases, with 14 bases left in between. The germline V gene has CDR1 LGHNA and CDR2 YNFKEQ. The CDR3 has 16 amino acids. CDR3 in amino acids: CASSQGIGREQETQYF. As DNA, the CDR3 is TGTGCCAGCAGCCAAGGCATCGGGAGAGAGCAAGAGACCCAGTACTTC.

This clone turned up a few times. The V gene is TRBV19, the J gene TRBJ1-2, with D possibly matching TRBD1 (5 bases). Germline-derived CDR1 and CDR2 are LNHDA and SQIVND (reference sequence). V was cut by 6 bases and J by 4 bases, with 21 bases left in between. This CDR3 contains 16 residues. The CDR3 loop reads CASRGDGVFTGYGYTF. The CDR3 region has the DNA TGTGCCAGTAGGGGGGACGGAGTTTTCACGGGCTATGGCTACACCTTC.

The V and J genes are TRBV4-1 and TRBJ1-4; D is unclear. The germline V and J ends were trimmed by 4 bases and 4 bases, with 10 bases remaining between them. Germline CDR1 MGHRA, CDR2 YSYEKL. The CDR3 has 14 amino acids. The CDR3 reads CASSLTAINEKLFF. The CDR3 DNA sequence: TGCGCCAGCAGCCTTACCGCTATTAATGAAAAACTGTTTTTT.

The V gene is TRBV7-3, the J gene TRBJ2-1; TRBD1 aligns across 9 bases. J lost 4 bases, V lost 5 bases, and 6 bases had no gene match. CDR1 SGHTA and CDR2 FQGTGA come from the germline V gene. This CDR3 region has 15 residues. Here the CDR3 DNA reads TGTGCCAGCAGCCAGGACAGGGGCTCTTACAATGAGCAGTTCTTC. This sequence encodes CASSQDRGSYNEQFF.

This clone was found a few times. Other DNA sequences in this sample translate to the same CDR3. The chain employs TRBV5-1 and TRBJ1-2; no firm D call. CDR1 and CDR2 from the germline V gene are SGHRS and YFSETQ. The CDR3 extends over 11 amino acids. Between the trimmed V and J ends, which lost 0 bases and 5 bases, there was a span of 2 bases. CDR3 nucleotides: TGCGCCAGCAGCTTGGGGTATGGCTACACCTTC. This sequence encodes CASSLGYGYTF.

This CDR3 reads CASSPSGTAGANVLTF. CDR3 bases: TGTGCCAGCAGCCCTAGCGGGACTGCGGGGGCCAACGTCCTGACTTTC. V is TRBV7-7 and J is TRBJ2-6, with 9 bases fitting TRBD2. V gave up 5 bases and J gave up 4 bases; unmatched junction bases: 6. This CDR3 spans 16 amino acids. CDR1 SSHAT and CDR2 FNYEAQ come from the germline V gene (reference sequence).

The table lists this clone with a few counts. The V call is TRBV16, the J call TRBJ1-1; a weak D match, TRBD1 (6 bases). V was cut by 4 bases and J by 4 bases, with 16 bases left in between. The CDR3 runs to 15 residues. Germline CDR1 and CDR2: KGHSY and FQNENV. The CDR3 is CASSLGPSGVTEAFF. Written as DNA, the CDR3 is TGTGCCAGCAGCCTGGGGCCCTCAGGGGTCACTGAAGCTTTCTTT.

The rearrangement joins TRBV29-1 to TRBJ2-3; perhaps TRBD1 as D (5 bases). CDR3 length: 15 residues. The ends were cut back, 2 bases at V and 1 base at J, with 13 bases in the middle. CDR1 and CDR2 from the germline V gene are SQVTM and ANQGSEA. CDR3 protein: CSVELGREGTDTQYF. CDR3 coding DNA: TGCAGCGTTGAATTGGGCAGGGAAGGCACAGATACGCAGTATTTT.

The chain joins TRBV5-1 to TRBJ2-1; 8 bases agree with TRBD1. Germline V gives CDR1 SGHRS, CDR2 YFSETQ. V trimming: 4 bases; J trimming: 3 bases; junction bases outside the gene matches: 6. This CDR3 spans 15 amino acids. The CDR3 reads CASSGQGAVYNEQFF. In nucleotides, the CDR3 is TGCGCCAGCAGCGGGCAGGGGGCGGTCTACAATGAGCAGTTCTTC.

The chain joins TRBV6-6 to TRBJ2-7; D is unresolved. CDR3 size: 11 residues. Looked up from germline, CDR1 is MNHNY and CDR2 is SVGAGI (reference sequence). Trimming shortened V by 0 bases and J by 9 bases, and 6 bases separated the two germline ends. The CDR3 nucleotides read TGTGCCAGCAGTTACTCGGGGTGGCAGTACGTC. It translates to CASSYSGWQYV.

The genes are TRBV4-1 and TRBJ1-6; D gene uncertain. Germline CDR1 and CDR2: MGHRA and YSYEKL. This CDR3 comprises 14 residues. Trimming pared 2 bases from V and 7 bases from J, leaving 9 bases between. In DNA, the CDR3 is TGCGCCAGCAGCCAACTCGGTCTCAATTCACCCCTCCACTTT. Residues: CASSQLGLNSPLHF.

This clone was detected only once. The CDR3 loop is CASSQVGGSNTGELFF. As DNA, the CDR3 is TGTGCCAGCAGCCAAGTGGGGGGTTCCAACACCGGGGAGCTGTTTTTT. The chain employs TRBV3-1 (or the pseudogene TRBV3-2) and TRBJ2-2; possible D gene TRBD2, 6 bases. Germline V gives CDR1 LGHDT, CDR2 YNNKEL (reference sequence). The ends were cut back, 1 base at V and 2 bases at J, with 11 bases in the middle. CDR3 length equals 16 residues.

The V and J genes are TRBV20-1 and TRBJ2-5; D remains ambiguous. The CDR3 contains 12 residues. The germline V gene has CDR1 DFQATT and CDR2 SNEGSKA (reference sequence). V was clipped by 3 bases and J by 6 bases, with 11 bases between them. The CDR3 here is CSASTSSQTQYF. CDR3 coding DNA: TGCAGTGCTAGTACCAGTTCGCAGACCCAGTACTTC.

The rearrangement links TRBV7-7 to TRBJ1-3, with 9 bases aligning to TRBD1. The CDR3 length is 13 residues. Looked up from germline, CDR1 is SSHAT and CDR2 is FNYEAQ (reference sequence). The CDR3 here is CASGTGPGNTIYF. CDR3 DNA: TGTGCTAGTGGGACAGGGCCTGGAAACACCATATATTTT.

The gene calls are TRBV7-9 and TRBJ1-2, with 7 positions matching TRBD1. There are 13 residues in the CDR3. Trimming took 3 bases from V and 7 from J; bases not matched to a gene: 5. The V gene's germline CDR1 is SEHNR and CDR2 FQNEAQ (reference sequence). CDR3 protein: CASSFQGTVGYTF. CDR3 DNA: TGTGCCAGCAGCTTCCAGGGGACAGTTGGCTACACCTTC.

This sequence joins TRBV3-1 (or the pseudogene TRBV3-2) and TRBJ2-2; the D is unclear. Germline CDR1 and CDR2: LGHDT and YNNKEL (reference sequence). V dropped 4 bases and J dropped 4 bases, with 10 bases sitting between them. The CDR3 runs to 14 residues. CDR3 residues: CASSPTIVTGELFF. In DNA, the CDR3 is TGTGCCAGCAGCCCTACGATTGTCACCGGGGAGCTGTTTTTT.

The gene calls are TRBV12-3 or TRBV12-4 and TRBJ1-1; D gene unclear. Deletions cut 3 bases from V and 4 bases from J, with 6 bases between. The CDR3 totals 12 residues. CDR3 in DNA: TGTGCCAGCAGTTTTTACGGCACTGAAGCTTTCTTT. Its translation: CASSFYGTEAFF.

The chain recombines TRBV4-1 with TRBJ2-5; D is perhaps TRBD1 or TRBD2 (5 bases each). The V gene's germline CDR1 is MGHRA and CDR2 YSYEKL. There are 17 residues in the CDR3. Trimming took 4 bases from V and 3 from J, leaving 21 bases between them. The CDR3 nucleotides are TGCGCCAGCAGCCGCGCGCTTGGTGGGAGAGGGGAAGAGACCCAGTACTTC. This codes for CASSRALGGRGEETQYF.

With respect to this clone: This may stem from a read error, because a much larger clone lies one nucleotide away. This chain uses TRBV11-2 with TRBJ1-1; TRBD1 aligns across 9 bases. The CDR3 extends over 13 amino acids. V was pared by 3 bases and J by 4 bases, with 0 bases of the junction left unmatched. From germline, CDR1 is SGHAT and CDR2 FQNNGV. The CDR3 loop is CASSLTGGTEAFF. CDR3 coding DNA: TGTGCCAGCAGCTTGACAGGGGGCACTGAAGCTTTCTTT. The full variable domain, in which reference TRBV11-2 and TRBJ1-1 provide the parts outside the CDR3, is EAGVAQSPRYKIIEKRQSVAFWCNPISGHATLYWYQQILGQGPKLLIQFQNNGVVDDSQLPKDRFSAERLKGVDSTLKIQPAKLEDSAVYLCASSLTGGTEAFFGQGTRLTVV.